This TCR beta chain appears in the sequencing data of a study of identical twins. A universal primer binding site was introduced by template switching. The final cDNA contained unique molecular identifiers. TCRdb re-analysed the 5' RACE reads in MiXCR, keeping a single row per CDR3 protein. Among hundreds of thousands of distinct CDR3 sequences listed, approximately 7% were seen once. CDR1 is ENHRY and CDR2 is SYGVKD in the germline V gene. The CDR3 extends over 13 amino acids. V was clipped by 4 bases and J by 5 bases, with 11 bases between them. These data were also reused for a study on yellow fever vaccine responses in identical twins.

Specimen: memory (CD45RO+) T cells sorted from blood. The clonotype originates from a woman in her late teens or twenties in good health. The chain joins TRBV10-3 to TRBJ1-1; D gene ambiguous. CDR3 nucleotide sequence: TGTGCCATCAGTGTGCGGCAGACTACTGAAGCTTTCTTT. Its translation: CAISVRQTTEAFF.